Listed here are 2 T cell receptor beta chains from one sample, sequenced in a study of CD8 T cells in ankylosing spondylitis. General study results and limits: Characteristic, it appeared, of ankylosing spondylitis blood was a TCR beta motif of roughly eight highly homologous variants.

These receptors lack a known antigen. TCRdb passed the 5' RACE reads through MiXCR, listing each CDR3 protein once. The data show 500,000 or so distinct CDR3 sequences, approximately 5% seen once. The sequenced material came from blood, either unsorted or a sorted T cell fraction (not recorded which). These receptors were collected from a male donor with ankylosing spondylitis.

This clonotype was detected many times. The chain joins TRBV28 to TRBJ1-5, with no clear D. V was cut by 8 bases and J by 5 bases, with 13 bases left in between. Germline values: CDR1 MDHEN, CDR2 SYDVKM. CDR3 length equals 13 residues. As DNA, the CDR3 is TGTGCCAGCGGTCGCGGTCTCGATCAGCCCCAGCATTTT. Translation: CASGRGLDQPQHF.

V and J are TRBV5-1 and TRBJ2-7, with 8 bases lining up with TRBD2. V dropped 2 bases and J dropped 6; count of bases not matched to a gene: 10. Germline V gene lookup returns CDR1 SGHRS and CDR2 YFSETQ. The CDR3 consists of 15 residues. In nucleotides, the CDR3 is TGCGCCAGCAGCTTTCAAGCGGGAGTATCCCGCGAGCAGTACTTC. Translation gives CASSFQAGVSREQYF.